Below are 10 T cell receptor beta chains sequenced from a single sample in a study of T cells in Graves' hyperthyroidism and ophthalmopathy. Authors of the study amplified TCR beta CDR3 regions from RNA transcripts. The HTBI primer set drove a first-round RT-PCR of the TCR CDR3. TCRdb reprocessed the multiplex PCR reads with MiXCR, giving one entry per CDR3 protein. Of hundreds of thousands of distinct CDR3 sequences in the sample, about 19% are singletons; the top ten hold 16%. Material: blood. The receptors originated from a woman aged 45 to 65 with Graves' hyperthyroidism that later progressed to Graves' ophthalmopathy.

A few counts support this clonotype. The V gene is TRBV6-1, the J gene TRBJ2-7, with D uncertain. This CDR3 has 13 residues. Germline V lookup: CDR1 MNHNS, CDR2 SASEGT. The V end lost 7 bases, the J end lost 4 bases, and 14 bases lay between the germline ends. The CDR3 here is CASMDLQLYEQYF. Written as DNA, the CDR3 is TGTGCCAGCATGGACCTTCAACTTTACGAGCAGTACTTC.

This rearrangement joins TRBV7-2 to TRBJ1-1; 9 bases match TRBD1. V was pared by 1 base and J by 11 bases, with 11 bases of the junction left unmatched. The germline V gene has CDR1 SGHTA and CDR2 FQGNSA. This CDR3 has 15 residues. Written as DNA, the CDR3 is TGTGCCAGCAGCTTAGGACAGGGGGTTTATAGTGGGGCTTTCTTT. It translates to CASSLGQGVYSGAFF.

This clonotype was counted ten times or more. The gene calls are TRBV12-3 or TRBV12-4 and TRBJ1-2, with TRBD1 matching over 7 bases. This CDR3 contains 14 residues. Trimming removed 7 bases from V and 3 bases from J; junction bases left unmatched: 8. CDR3 DNA: TGTGCCAGCACCTTGACAGGGATCGACTATGGCTACACCTTC. This sequence encodes CASTLTGIDYGYTF.

This clonotype appeared many times. This chain connects TRBV30 to TRBJ2-3; a possible D gene is TRBD2 (6 bases). CDR1 and CDR2 (germline): GTSNPN, SVGIG (reference sequence). CDR3 length: 13 amino acids. V lost 0 bases and J lost 4, with 8 bases in between. The CDR3 sequence is CAWSVGGADTQYF. CDR3 in DNA: TGTGCCTGGAGTGTAGGCGGGGCAGATACGCAGTATTTT.

This clonotype occurred many times. This rearrangement joins TRBV12-3 or TRBV12-4 to TRBJ2-7; D is perhaps TRBD1 (5 bases). V lost 3 bases and J 3 bases, leaving 9 bases between the germline ends. The CDR3 has 13 residues. Here the CDR3 reads CASSFTGFYEQYF. In DNA form, the CDR3 reads TGTGCCAGCAGTTTTACAGGCTTCTACGAGCAGTACTTC.

A few counts support this clonotype. The chain recombines TRBV6-1 with TRBJ2-7, with a tentative D call TRBD1 (7 bases). The CDR3 covers 15 residues. V was shortened by 7 bases and J by 2 bases, with 18 bases between the two germline ends. The V gene's germline CDR1 is MNHNS and CDR2 SASEGT. The CDR3 DNA reads TGTGCCAGCATCCAAGACAGGGAGGAGGCCTACGAGCAGTACTTC. This codes for CASIQDREEAYEQYF.

The chain uses TRBV18 and TRBJ1-1; D remains unclear. Germline V gene sequence: CDR1 KGHSH, CDR2 LQKENI. The CDR3 consists of 12 residues. Trimming cost V 1 base and J 10 bases, with 10 bases left between them. The CDR3 DNA sequence: TGTGCCAGCTCACCACAAGATCCGGGAGCTTTCTTT. This sequence encodes CASSPQDPGAFF. The whole variable domain, remainder taken from reference TRBV18 and TRBJ1-1, is NAGVMQNPRHLVRRRGQEARLRCSPMKGHSHVYWYRQLPEEGLKFMVYLQKENIIDESGMPKERFSAEFPKEGPSILRIQQVVRGDSAAYFCASSPQDPGAFFGQGTRLTVV.

This clonotype was found many times. Sequence at one end of the junction differs from germline and may be a read error. The J gene is TRBJ2-1, the V gene TRBV20-1, with 13 bases fitting TRBD2. This CDR3 comprises 16 residues. Germline values: CDR1 DFQATT, CDR2 SNEGSKA (reference sequence). The CDR3 sequence is CSVKGLAGLSNNEQFF. In nucleotides, the CDR3 is TGCAGTGTCAAGGGACTAGCGGGGCTCTCCAACAATGAGCAGTTCTTC.

This clonotype was found many times. The chain combines TRBV27 with TRBJ1-1; unclear D gene. From germline, CDR1 is MNHEY and CDR2 SMNVEV (reference sequence). Between the trimmed V and J ends, which lost 0 bases and 0 bases, there was a span of 5 bases. The CDR3 is 14 residues long. The CDR3 DNA reads as TGTGCCAGCAGTTTATCGTTCTTGAACACTGAAGCTTTCTTT. This codes for CASSLSFLNTEAFF.

The chain joins TRBV9 to TRBJ2-2; D ambiguous. The CDR3 extends over 14 amino acids. Germline values: CDR1 SGDLS, CDR2 YYNGEE. Deletions cut 0 bases from V and 2 bases from J, with 5 bases between. The DNA for the CDR3 is TGTGCCAGCAGCGTAGAGGCAAACACCGGGGAGCTGTTTTTT. Translation: CASSVEANTGELFF.